This is a list of T cell receptor beta chains from one sample in a study of T cell responses to AZD1222 COVID-19 vaccine. Assay used: immunoSEQ multiplex PCR; TCRdb lists only in-frame clones, some missing. Among about 110,000 clones listed, approximately 84% were seen once. This material consisted of peripheral blood, taken on day 0 of AZD1222 vaccination. Receptor source: an adult in good health. The CDR3 runs from the conserved cysteine through the conserved F or W. A D gene is named only where the DNA matches it firmly. Clone sizes are given selectively: once, few, many, or a class where the clone is expanded.

>NA|TRBJ1-3|TRBV5-1|NA
TGCGCCAGCAGCACTGGACAGGGAAACACCATATATTTT
CASSTGQGNTIYF
>TRBD2|TRBJ2-7|TRBV6-5|NA
TGTGCCAGCAGACGATACGGGGGGGACTACGAGCAGTACTTC
CASRRYGGDYEQYF
>NA|TRBJ1-6|TRBV19|NA
TGTGCCAGTAGTCTCACCTCAATATTTAGCTCCTATAATTCACCCCTCCACTTT
CASSLTSIFSSYNSPLHF
>NA|TRBJ2-1|TRBV5-3|few
TGTGCCAGAAGCTTGAGTCCGCAACCCTACAATGAGCAGTTCTTC
CARSLSPQPYNEQFF
>TRBD1|TRBJ2-3|TRBV12-5|NA
TGTGCTAGTGGTCGAGGGACAGGGGTCCAGGATACGCAGTATTTT
CASGRGTGVQDTQYF
>NA|TRBJ1-1|TRBV27|NA
TGTGCCAGCAGTTCAGCCGGGGGTGGGGGAAACAGGGAAGCTTTCTTT
CASSSAGGGGNREAFF
>NA|TRBJ2-4|TRBV6-1|few
TGTGCCAGCAGTGTTATACAGGGAGATTTTCGAAGGCACAAAAACATTCAGTACTTC
CASSVIQGDFRRHKNIQYF
>NA|TRBJ2-7|TRBV11-2|NA
TGTGCCAGCAGCTTCACTAGCAACTCCTACGAGCAGTACTTC
CASSFTSNSYEQYF
>NA|TRBJ2-7|TRBV15|NA
TGTGCCACCAGCAGGAACAGGGTAGGCGAGCAGTACTTC
CATSRNRVGEQYF
>NA|TRBJ2-6|TRBV28|NA
TGTGCCAGCAGTATGGTCCCAACGAGCGTCCTGACTTTC
CASSMVPTSVLTF
>TRBD1|TRBJ1-1|TRBV28|NA
TGTGCCAGCTGGTCCAGGGGGCAGATGGACACTGAAGCTTTCTTT
CASWSRGQMDTEAFF
>TRBD1|TRBJ1-2|TRBV4-2|NA
TGTGCCAGCAGCGCCCAGGGGGCTGCCTATGGCTACACCTTC
CASSAQGAAYGYTF
>TRBD2|TRBJ2-2|TRBV7-9|large
TGTGCCAGCAGCTTCCAGGCTACTAGCGGGAGGGCCGCCGGGGAGCTGTTTTTT
CASSFQATSGRAAGELFF
>NA|TRBJ2-3|TRBV7-7|NA
TGTGCTAGCAGCCCCAGTGTTGGCACAGATACGCAGTATTTT
CASSPSVGTDTQYF
>NA|TRBJ1-2|TRBV5-6|NA
TGTGCCAGCAGCTTGTGGGGAGGCTACACCTTC
CASSLWGGYTF
>NA|TRBJ2-7|TRBV6-5|NA
TGTGCCAGCAGACAGGTCTACGAGCAGTACTTC
CASRQVYEQYF